This T cell receptor (beta chain) stems from a study of blood T cell repertoires in COVID-19. Study details: COVID-19 samples, acute and convalescent, were from the United States, Italy and Spain.

Assay: immunoSEQ multiplex PCR; the TCRdb copy retains only in-frame clones and omits some. The sample has more than 350,000 clones, roughly 90% seen once. V lost 3 bases and J lost 9, with 20 bases in between. This CDR3 has 15 amino acids. The chain couples TRBV23-1 to TRBJ1-2, with TRBD1 as a possible D gene (5 bases). TRBV23-1 is filed as an ORF, its function uncertain. The sample was peripheral blood. The clonotype originates from a woman aged 25 to 39 with COVID-19, enrolled during active disease. The CDR3 bases are TGCGCCAGCAGTCACGGGGGGTCGGCAGGTCTCAGCTACACCTTC. This codes for CASSHGGSAGLSYTF.